The present TCR beta chain was sequenced within a study of spatial heterogeneity in lung cancer. This clonotype was picked up many times. Antigen specificity is unknown. The study's findings and limits: The appearance of ubiquitous expanded tumor TCRs in blood was greater at resection than follow-up.

TCRdb used MiXCR to reprocess the 5' RACE reads, holding one entry per CDR3 protein. The sample records tens of thousands of distinct CDR3 sequences, approximately 12% being singletons. As for time point: sample taken at primary tumor resection. Whole RNA obtained from tumor, nontumor lung or frozen PBMC underwent sequencing without sorting. Sequencing used PBMCs, obtained at surgery. The TCR was taken from a male donor with early-stage non-small cell lung cancer.

The CDR3 sequence is CASSYSASGAYEQYF. DNA of the CDR3: TGTGCCAGCAGTTACAGCGCTAGCGGGGCCTACGAGCAGTACTTC. The rearrangement joins TRBV6-2 or TRBV6-3 to TRBJ2-7, with TRBD2 matching 9 bases. The junction had 4 bases not matched to a gene; V was cut back by 2 bases and J by 2 bases. CDR1 and CDR2 from the germline V gene are MNHEY and SVGEGT. CDR3 length: 15 residues.